A single sample is the source of the 18 T cell receptor beta chains below, sequenced in a study of blood T cell repertoires in COVID-19. Generated by immunoSEQ multiplex PCR, the TCRdb table keeps only in-frame clones and is missing some. The table shows about 300,000 clones, with roughly 87% occurring only once. Sequencing was done on a sample of peripheral blood. The origin of the receptors is a man aged 18 to 30 with active or convalescent COVID-19.

V is TRBV18 and J is TRBJ1-4; the D is unclear. The CDR3 contains 15 residues. Looked up from germline, CDR1 is KGHSH and CDR2 is LQKENI. V dropped 3 bases and J dropped 5 bases, with 13 bases sitting between them. The CDR3: CASSPLEALNEKLFF. CDR3 bases: TGTGCCAGCTCACCCTTAGAGGCTCTGAATGAAAAACTGTTTTTT.

The chain joins TRBV5-4 to TRBJ1-1; no clear D. Germline loops: CDR1 SGHNT, CDR2 YYREEE (reference sequence). The CDR3 is made up of 17 amino acids. V lost 1 base to trimming and J lost 0 bases, with 16 bases between them. The CDR3 loop reads CASSLFPGTLMNTEAFF. In DNA, the CDR3 is TGTGCCAGCAGCTTGTTCCCGGGAACCCTCATGAACACTGAAGCTTTCTTT. Filled out from reference TRBV5-4 and TRBJ1-1, the complete variable domain reads ETGVTQSPTHLIKTRGQQVTLRCSSQSGHNTVSWYQQALGQGPQFIFQYYREEENGRGNFPPRFSGLQFPNYSSELNVNALELDDSALYLCASSLFPGTLMNTEAFFGQGTRLTVV.

The V gene is TRBV5-1, the J gene TRBJ1-2; D is uncertain. With 4 bases removed from V and 4 bases from J, the gap between germline ends came to 8 bases. The germline gives CDR1 SGHRS, CDR2 YFSETQ. The CDR3 has 12 amino acids. The CDR3 DNA is TGCGCCAGCAGCGACAAGAGCTATGGCTACACCTTC. This encodes CASSDKSYGYTF.

The chain carries TRBV7-2 and TRBJ1-2; possible D gene TRBD1, 5 bases. The V end lost 7 bases, the J end lost 4 bases, and 13 bases lay between the germline ends. The CDR3 runs to 13 residues. The germline gives CDR1 SGHTA, CDR2 FQGNSA. In DNA, the CDR3 is TGTGCCAGCACCTCGGGGGAGATCTATGGCTACACCTTC. Amino acids: CASTSGEIYGYTF.

Of note for this clone: Additional DNA sequences in this sample encode the identical CDR3. The chain has TRBV7-9 and TRBJ1-5; D not certain. V dropped 0 bases and J dropped 4 bases, with 7 bases sitting between them. This CDR3 spans 14 amino acids. The germline CDR1 and CDR2 sequences are SEHNR and FQNEAQ (reference sequence). This CDR3 reads CASSLAGRNQPQHF. CDR3 coding DNA: TGTGCCAGCAGCTTAGCCGGCAGGAATCAGCCCCAGCATTTT.

The J gene is TRBJ2-3, the V gene TRBV7-6; no clear D gene. This CDR3 has 15 residues. The V gene's germline CDR1 is SGHVS and CDR2 FNYEAQ. V was trimmed by 1 base and J by 0 bases, leaving 8 bases between them. The DNA of the CDR3 is TGTGCCAGCAGCTTAGGCGTTTCGAGCACAGATACGCAGTATTTT. Protein sequence: CASSLGVSSTDTQYF.

This rearrangement joins TRBV6-5 to TRBJ1-1; D uncertain. The V end was cut by 5 bases, the J end by 1 base, with 14 bases between. In germline, CDR1 is MNHEY, CDR2 SVGAGI. This CDR3 is built from 15 residues. The DNA of the CDR3 is TGTGCCAGCAGTCCCCTTGGCAAAAGGAACACTGAAGCTTTCTTT. It is translated as CASSPLGKRNTEAFF.

V gene TRBV5-5 combines with J gene TRBJ1-5; the D is unclear. Trimming stripped 0 bases from V and 0 bases from J, with 16 bases between. CDR1 is SGHKS, CDR2 YYEKEE, per germline (reference sequence). The CDR3 length is 18 residues. The CDR3 region is CASSLEYSTASSNQPQHF. The CDR3 DNA reads TGTGCCAGCAGCTTGGAATACAGCACCGCGAGTAGCAATCAGCCCCAGCATTTT.

The chain has TRBV27 and TRBJ2-7, with D possibly matching TRBD1 (6 bases). CDR3 length: 14 amino acids. V dropped 3 bases and J dropped 2 bases, with 11 bases sitting between them. Germline CDR1 is MNHEY and CDR2 is SMNVEV (reference sequence). CDR3 protein: CASSLFTGPYEQYF. The CDR3 nucleotides read TGTGCCAGCAGTTTGTTCACAGGGCCCTACGAGCAGTACTTC.

The rearrangement joins TRBV11-2 to TRBJ1-1; no firm D call. The V end was cut by 6 bases, the J end by 1 base, with 12 bases between. CDR1 and CDR2 from the germline V gene are SGHAT and FQNNGV. The CDR3 loop spans 14 amino acids. CDR3 loop: CASRRVGQNTEAFF. CDR3 sequence (DNA): TGTGCCAGCAGGCGGGTCGGGCAGAACACTGAAGCTTTCTTT.

The V call is TRBV3-1 (or the pseudogene TRBV3-2), the J call TRBJ2-7, with a weak D call TRBD2 (7 bases). The CDR3 length is 16 residues. Germline-derived CDR1 and CDR2 are LGHDT and YNNKEL (reference sequence). Trimming removed 1 base from V and 2 bases from J, with 15 bases in between. Written as DNA, the CDR3 is TGTGCCAGCAGCCAAGGTTGGAACGGGGGGCCCTACGAGCAGTACTTC. It yields the protein CASSQGWNGGPYEQYF.

V usage is TRBV19 and J usage is TRBJ2-1; TRBD2 might be the D (5 bases). V was pared by 4 bases and J by 1 base, with 11 bases between. The CDR3 contains 15 residues. The germline CDR1 and CDR2 sequences are LNHDA and SQIVND (reference sequence). CDR3 coding DNA: TGTGCCAGTAGTACTCGGGGTGCTTCCTACAATGAGCAGTTCTTC. It specifies CASSTRGASYNEQFF.

The chain carries TRBV10-2 and TRBJ2-7; 9 nucleotides line up with TRBD1. From germline, CDR1 is WSHSY and CDR2 SAAADI. Trimming removed 6 bases from V and 2 bases from J; junction bases left unmatched: 5. The CDR3 is made up of 14 amino acids. CDR3 sequence (DNA): TGCGCCAGCAGGGCGGACAGGGGACCCTACGAGCAGTACTTC. This gives the protein CASRADRGPYEQYF.

This clone was counted once. This chain links TRBV7-9 with TRBJ1-1; no clear D. There are 12 residues in the CDR3. V lost 5 bases and J lost 8, with 12 bases in between. In germline, CDR1 is SEHNR, CDR2 FQNEAQ (reference sequence). CDR3 amino acids: CASSTGRQEAFF. CDR3 coding DNA: TGTGCCAGCAGCACCGGGAGACAAGAAGCTTTCTTT.

The rearrangement links TRBV24-1 to TRBJ2-3, with D perhaps TRBD2 (5 bases). With 3 bases removed from V and 2 bases from J, the gap between germline ends came to 8 bases. Germline CDR1 reads KGHDR; CDR2 reads SFDVKD. This CDR3 spans 14 amino acids. The CDR3 bases are TGTGCCACCAGTGATGATCGGGACACAGATACGCAGTATTTT. This gives the protein CATSDDRDTDTQYF.

The chain links TRBV12-3 or TRBV12-4 to TRBJ1-1, with D perhaps TRBD1 (6 bases). V lost 6 bases and J 6 bases, leaving 14 bases between the germline ends. There are 13 residues in the CDR3. This CDR3 reads CASRRTGTSEAFF. The CDR3, as DNA: TGTGCCAGCAGACGTACAGGGACCTCTGAAGCTTTCTTT.

This chain links TRBV6-5 with TRBJ1-2, with 7 bases lining up with TRBD1. The CDR3 totals 13 residues. The J segment lost 6 bases and the V segment lost 4 bases, leaving 5 bases of the junction unmatched. The V gene's germline CDR1 is MNHEY and CDR2 SVGAGI. The CDR3 DNA sequence: TGTGCCAGCAGTTTCAACAGGGGACATGGCTACACCTTC. It is translated as CASSFNRGHGYTF.

The genes are TRBV5-1 and TRBJ1-2; the D gene is possibly TRBD1 (5 bases). There are 15 residues in the CDR3. Germline V gene sequence: CDR1 SGHRS, CDR2 YFSETQ. Trimming removed 4 bases from V and 8 bases from J, with 21 bases in between. CDR3 region: CASSPLSVGAKGYTF. Written as DNA, the CDR3 is TGCGCCAGCAGCCCGTTATCGGTAGGGGCGAAGGGCTACACCTTC. Complete variable domain (other parts from reference TRBV5-1 and TRBJ1-2): KAGVTQTPRYLIKTRGQQVTLSCSPISGHRSVSWYQQTPGQGLQFLFEYFSETQRNKGNFPGRFSGRQFSNSRSEMNVSTLELGDSALYLCASSPLSVGAKGYTFGSGTRLTVV.